Shown below are 22 T cell receptor beta chains from a single sample sequenced in a study of cytomegalovirus exposure and HLA in healthy donors. Vbeta (60) and Jbeta (13) primers were used in the PCR. Assay used: immunoSEQ multiplex PCR; TCRdb lists only in-frame clones, some missing. Of about 120,000 clones in the sample, 81% were seen once. Sequencing was done on a sample of PBMCs. These receptor sequences come from a man in his forties in good health and CMV-seronegative.

In this sample, this clone turned up a few times. The V gene is TRBV7-9, the J gene TRBJ2-3; 8 positions match TRBD1. Trimming at V came to 2 bases and at J to 6 bases, leaving 4 bases not matched to a gene. Germline assignment: CDR1 SEHNR and CDR2 FQNEAQ (reference sequence). The CDR3 covers 14 residues. CDR3 nucleotide sequence: TGTGCCAGCAGCTTACAGGGGGCCGGTGATACGCAGTATTTT. It yields the protein CASSLQGAGDTQYF.

This clone was seen only a few times. Within the sample, other DNA sequences also encode this same CDR3. The chain couples TRBV7-9 to TRBJ2-7, with 8 bases lining up with TRBD1. The CDR3 has 14 amino acids. Germline V gives CDR1 SEHNR, CDR2 FQNEAQ (reference sequence). The J segment lost 2 bases and the V segment lost 2 bases, leaving 2 bases of the junction unmatched. CDR3 sequence (DNA): TGTGCCAGCAGCTTAACAGGGGGGACCTACGAGCAGTACTTC. This translates into CASSLTGGTYEQYF. Combining the CDR3 with reference TRBV7-9 and TRBJ2-7 gives the whole variable domain DTGVSQNPRHKITKRGQNVTFRCDPISEHNRLYWYRQTLGQGPEFLTYFQNEAQLEKSRLLSDRFSAERPKGSFSTLEIQRTEQGDSAMYLCASSLTGGTYEQYFGPGTRLTVT.

The chain employs TRBV7-3 and TRBJ1-1; D is perhaps TRBD1 (6 bases). CDR1 is SGHTA and CDR2 is FQGTGA in the germline V gene. Trimming cost V 5 bases and J 9 bases, with 13 bases left between them. The CDR3 sequence is 12 residues long. CDR3 coding DNA: TGTGCCAGCAGCCTCTACACAGGGAAAGCTTTCTTT. Its protein product is CASSLYTGKAFF.

CDR3 protein: CASRGTGGNYGYTF. Here the CDR3 DNA reads TGTGCCAGCAGGGGGACAGGGGGAAACTATGGCTACACCTTC. The rearrangement links TRBV2 to TRBJ1-2, with 11 bases that match TRBD1. The CDR3 runs to 14 residues. The germline gives CDR1 SNHLY, CDR2 FYNNEI. V lost 6 bases and J lost 2; bases outside the gene matches: 2.

The rearrangement links TRBV30 to TRBJ1-2; D perhaps matches TRBD1 (5 bases). Germline V CDR1 and CDR2: GTSNPN, SVGIG (reference sequence). The CDR3 totals 16 residues. Deletions cut 5 bases from V and 3 bases from J, with 22 bases between. DNA of the CDR3: TGTGCCTGGGTCCCGCAGGGTTTAAGGAAGGACTATGGCTACACCTTC. Translated: CAWVPQGLRKDYGYTF.

Points on this clone: The junction does not match germline at one end; this may be a read error. J is TRBJ2-2 and V is TRBV27; the D gene is possibly TRBD1 (6 bases). The CDR3 totals 14 residues. The germline V gene has CDR1 MNHEY and CDR2 SMNVEV (reference sequence). CDR3 nucleotides: TGTGCCAGCAGTTTTAACAGGGCGTCCGGGGAACTGTTTTTT. This gives the protein CASSFNRASGELFF.

CDR3 loop: CATSTTSGRESNQPQHF. The DNA of the CDR3 is TGTGCCACCAGCACTACCTCCGGACGGGAAAGCAATCAGCCCCAGCATTTT. This chain uses TRBV15 with TRBJ1-5; D uncertain. The CDR3 extends over 17 amino acids. V was trimmed by 4 bases and J by 1 base, leaving 17 bases between them. CDR1 is LNHNV, CDR2 YYDKDF, per germline (reference sequence).

The chain combines TRBV9 with TRBJ2-3, with D possibly being TRBD2 (7 bases). Germline V gene data show CDR1 as SGDLS and CDR2 as YYNGEE. Trimming took 0 bases from V and 0 from J, leaving 11 bases between them. This CDR3 region has 16 residues. The CDR3 coding sequence is TGTGCCAGCAGCGTAGTTGCGGGGGCTAGCACAGATACGCAGTATTTT. Residues: CASSVVAGASTDTQYF.

This chain connects TRBV28 to TRBJ2-7, with a possible D match to TRBD1 (5 bases). V lost 7 bases to trimming and J lost 0 bases, with 10 bases between them. This CDR3 region has 13 residues. Germline assignment: CDR1 MDHEN and CDR2 SYDVKM. The CDR3 DNA follows: TGTGCCAGCAAGCAGGGTAACTCCTACGAGCAGTACTTC. Its translation is CASKQGNSYEQYF.

This chain uses TRBV7-9 with TRBJ1-5; a weak D match, TRBD1 (5 bases). Germline lookup yields CDR1 SEHNR and CDR2 FQNEAQ (reference sequence). The germline V and J ends were trimmed by 8 bases and 1 base, with 18 bases remaining between them. This CDR3 has 16 residues. In DNA form, the CDR3 reads TGTGCCAGCTCCAGATGGAGGGGAGAAAGCAATCAGCCCCAGCATTTT. Protein: CASSRWRGESNQPQHF.

This clone was counted a single time. The chain carries TRBV19 and TRBJ2-7, with D hard to call. Germline CDR1 and CDR2: LNHDA and SQIVND (reference sequence). The CDR3 is made up of 13 amino acids. The ends were cut back, 7 bases at V and 2 bases at J, with 12 bases in the middle. The CDR3 DNA reads TGTGCCAGTACCTCGAGTCCCCCCTACGAGCAGTACTTC. It translates to CASTSSPPYEQYF.

The J gene is TRBJ1-6, the V gene TRBV27; TRBD1 agrees at 11 bases. This CDR3 region has 15 residues. Germline CDR1 reads MNHEY; CDR2 reads SMNVEV (reference sequence). The V segment lost 6 bases and the J segment 4 bases; nucleotides outside the gene matches: 2. The CDR3 region has the DNA TGTGCCAGCAGGGGACAGGGGGGATATAATTCACCCCTCCACTTT. This sequence encodes CASRGQGGYNSPLHF.

The chain joins TRBV10-3 to TRBJ2-6; a weak D match, TRBD2 (6 bases). Germline loops: CDR1 ENHRY, CDR2 SYGVKD. Deletions cut 0 bases from V and 2 bases from J, with 8 bases between. CDR3 length: 16 residues. The CDR3 DNA reads as TGTGCCATCAGTGAGTCTGGGGGGACTGGGGCCAACGTCCTGACTTTC. The encoded protein is CAISESGGTGANVLTF.

The CDR3 DNA follows: TGTGCCATCACCCCGGGGCGGGGTTCCTACGAGCAGTACTTC. This sequence encodes CAITPGRGSYEQYF. This chain joins TRBV10-3 and TRBJ2-7, with a possible D match to TRBD2 (6 bases). V was shortened by 7 bases and J by 1 base, with 14 bases between the two germline ends. The length of the CDR3 is 14 residues. CDR1 and CDR2 (germline): ENHRY, SYGVKD.

Only one count was recorded for this clone. The chain couples TRBV28 to TRBJ1-3; D not resolved. Trimming removed 8 bases at V and 0 bases at J, with 14 bases between. The CDR3 loop spans 15 amino acids. The germline V gene has CDR1 MDHEN and CDR2 SYDVKM. CDR3 loop: CASYLGRSSGNTIYF. CDR3 nucleotide sequence: TGTGCCAGCTACCTGGGGAGGAGCTCTGGAAACACCATATATTTT.

The chain joins TRBV29-1 to TRBJ2-5; 8 bases fit TRBD1. Germline values: CDR1 SQVTM, CDR2 ANQGSEA. The CDR3 contains 13 residues. Unmatched junction bases numbered 8, after V lost 7 bases and J lost 4 bases. CDR3 sequence reads: CSGGQGSVETQYF. CDR3 coding DNA: TGCAGCGGCGGACAGGGATCCGTAGAGACCCAGTACTTC.

The chain has TRBV6-5 and TRBJ2-7; D perhaps matches TRBD1 (6 bases). Deletions cut 7 bases from V and 1 base from J, with 14 bases between. Germline V gene data show CDR1 as MNHEY and CDR2 as SVGAGI. The CDR3 covers 14 residues. For the CDR3, the DNA is TGTGCCAGCATACCTCAGACAGGTTCCTACGAGCAGTACTTC. It specifies CASIPQTGSYEQYF.

V and J are TRBV7-3 and TRBJ2-3; TRBD1 matches 7 bases. V lost 2 bases and J lost 2; bases outside the gene matches: 7. The CDR3 runs to 16 residues. Germline assignment: CDR1 SGHTA and CDR2 FQGTGA. The CDR3 DNA follows: TGTGCCAGCAGCTTATCCGGGACAGCCTCCACAGATACGCAGTATTTT. Translated, it gives CASSLSGTASTDTQYF.

The V gene is TRBV19, the J gene TRBJ2-3; D perhaps matches TRBD2 (5 bases). V was clipped by 5 bases and J by 0 bases, with 9 bases between them. Germline CDR1 and CDR2: LNHDA and SQIVND (reference sequence). CDR3 length: 14 residues. The CDR3 sequence: CASSWRTSTDTQYF. In DNA form, the CDR3 reads TGTGCCAGTAGTTGGCGGACTAGCACAGATACGCAGTATTTT.

This chain connects TRBV11-2 to TRBJ1-4; 7 nucleotides agree with TRBD1. V was pared by 6 bases and J by 4 bases, with 5 bases of the junction left unmatched. CDR3 length equals 14 residues. CDR1 is SGHAT and CDR2 is FQNNGV in the germline V gene. Written as DNA, the CDR3 is TGTGCCAGCAGACCGGGACAGAGTAATGAAAAACTGTTTTTT. Encoded protein: CASRPGQSNEKLFF.

This chain joins TRBV28 and TRBJ1-1; weak D call: TRBD1 (5 bases). CDR1 and CDR2 from the germline V gene are MDHEN and SYDVKM. V was pared by 7 bases and J by 11 bases, with 17 bases between. CDR3 length: 12 amino acids. The CDR3 sequence is CASILRTGGAFF. The CDR3 DNA follows: TGTGCCAGCATCTTAAGAACCGGGGGGGCTTTCTTT.

There are a few counts of this clone. The chain combines TRBV30 with TRBJ1-2; D remains ambiguous. The CDR3 runs to 15 residues. Germline assignment: CDR1 GTSNPN and CDR2 SVGIG (reference sequence). Trimming pared 1 base from V and 8 bases from J, leaving 20 bases between. As DNA, the CDR3 is TGTGCCTGGAGTGCTTGGACTCAGCAGAAAGGGGGCTACACCTTC. Its protein product is CAWSAWTQQKGGYTF.